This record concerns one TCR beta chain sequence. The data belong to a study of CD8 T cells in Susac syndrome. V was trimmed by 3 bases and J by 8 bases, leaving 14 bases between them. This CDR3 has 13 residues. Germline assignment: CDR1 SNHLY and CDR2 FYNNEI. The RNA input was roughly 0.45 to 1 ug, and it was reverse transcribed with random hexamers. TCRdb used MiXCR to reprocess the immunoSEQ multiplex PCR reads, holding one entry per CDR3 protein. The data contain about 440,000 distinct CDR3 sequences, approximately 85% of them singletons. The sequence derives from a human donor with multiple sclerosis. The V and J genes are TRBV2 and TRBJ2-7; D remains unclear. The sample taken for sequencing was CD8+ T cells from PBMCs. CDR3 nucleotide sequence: TGTGCCAGCAGTGAGGAGCAGGCATCAAAGCAGTACTTC. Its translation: CASSEEQASKQYF.